The clone carrying this T cell receptor beta chain has a count of ten or more. Its cognate antigen is unknown. Via MiXCR, TCRdb re-called the 5' RACE reads, giving one row per CDR3 protein. Among 310,000 or so distinct CDR3 sequences listed, roughly 10% were seen once. The CDR3 extends over 15 amino acids. V lost 4 bases and J lost 3, with 17 bases in between. Germline CDR1 is SGHKS and CDR2 is YYEKEE (reference sequence). These data come from a study of identical twins. General study findings and limits: Insertions were fewer in abundant cord blood beta clonotypes, whereas memory repertoires showed none of this pattern. In beta out-of-frame sequences, the excess sharing between twins was weaker.

The same sample was also used in a study of yellow fever vaccine responses in identical twins.

This rearrangement joins TRBV5-5 to TRBJ2-7; D is perhaps TRBD1 (8 bases). The sequence derives from a woman between 18 and 29 years old in good health. The source material was CD8+ T cells sorted from blood. CDR3 sequence: CASSNSDRDYYEQYF. The CDR3 bases are TGTGCCAGCAGCAACTCGGACAGGGACTACTACGAGCAGTACTTC.